This is a list of T cell receptor beta chains from one sample in a study of liver allograft versus peripheral blood T cells. TCRdb reanalysed the reads using MiXCR and keeps one entry per CDR3 protein. The sample includes around 9,000 distinct CDR3 sequences, about 19% seen only once; the top ten take around 23%. The receptors derive from a human patient who had a liver transplant. The T cells may come from the graft donor. CDR3s include the opening cysteine and the closing phenylalanine or tryptophan. Each record gives: V gene, J gene, D gene, clone size, CDR3 protein, CDR3 DNA. A D gene is named only where the DNA matches it firmly. The size entry is marked missing in some rows and otherwise reads once, few, many or a size class.

v_call: TRBV7-9
j_call: TRBJ2-2
d_call: NA
clone_size: few
cdr3_aa: CASSLGMEWAGELFF
cdr3_nt: TGTGCCAGCAGCTTAGGGATGGAATGGGCCGGGGAGCTGTTTTTT

v_call: TRBV7-2
j_call: TRBJ2-1
d_call: NA
clone_size: NA
cdr3_aa: CASSSPGDDEQFF
cdr3_nt: TGTGCCAGCAGCTCCCCAGGGGACGACGAGCAGTTCTTC

v_call: TRBV11-1
j_call: TRBJ2-2
d_call: NA
clone_size: medium-sized
cdr3_aa: CASSLTSLLTGELFF
cdr3_nt: TGTGCCAGCAGCTTAACCTCCCTACTGACCGGGGAGCTGTTTTTT

v_call: TRBV6-1
j_call: TRBJ1-1
d_call: NA
clone_size: medium-sized
cdr3_aa: CASSEMGEAFF
cdr3_nt: TGTGCCAGCAGTGAAATGGGTGAAGCTTTCTTT

v_call: TRBV6-1
j_call: TRBJ1-5
d_call: NA
clone_size: NA
cdr3_aa: CASSEGGGNQPQHF
cdr3_nt: TGTGCCAGCAGTGAAGGAGGGGGCAATCAGCCCCAGCATTTT

v_call: TRBV19
j_call: TRBJ1-1
d_call: NA
clone_size: medium-sized
cdr3_aa: CASSIGILGTEAFF
cdr3_nt: TGTGCCAGTAGTATAGGGATTTTGGGCACTGAAGCTTTCTTT

v_call: TRBV13
j_call: TRBJ1-6
d_call: NA
clone_size: medium-sized
cdr3_aa: CASSLGLGAADSPLHF
cdr3_nt: TGTGCCAGCAGCTTAGGCCTGGGGGCGGCTGATTCACCCCTCCACTTT

v_call: TRBV7-2
j_call: TRBJ1-6
d_call: NA
clone_size: NA
cdr3_aa: CASSLVGNSPLHF
cdr3_nt: TGTGCCAGCAGCTTAGTGGGGAATTCACCCCTCCACTTT

v_call: TRBV6-1
j_call: TRBJ1-6
d_call: NA
clone_size: medium-sized
cdr3_aa: CASSEAVTGVGSPLHF
cdr3_nt: TGTGCCAGCAGTGAAGCGGTGACAGGTGTCGGTTCACCCCTCCACTTT

v_call: TRBV6-5
j_call: TRBJ1-2
d_call: NA
clone_size: medium-sized
cdr3_aa: CASSPDSNYGYTF
cdr3_nt: TGTGCCAGCAGCCCCGACAGCAACTATGGCTACACCTTC

v_call: TRBV18
j_call: TRBJ1-1
d_call: TRBD1
clone_size: medium-sized
cdr3_aa: CASSPGDRGTNTEAFF
cdr3_nt: TGTGCCAGCTCACCAGGGGACAGGGGAACGAACACTGAAGCTTTCTTT

v_call: TRBV6-5
j_call: TRBJ1-1
d_call: TRBD1
clone_size: medium-sized
cdr3_aa: CASSYSSRTGESTEAFF
cdr3_nt: TGTGCCAGCAGTTACTCGAGTAGGACAGGGGAGAGTACTGAAGCTTTCTTT

v_call: TRBV20-1
j_call: TRBJ1-1
d_call: NA
clone_size: few
cdr3_aa: CSARTELLEAFF
cdr3_nt: TGCAGTGCTAGGACCGAACTTCTTGAAGCTTTCTTT

v_call: TRBV6-2/TRBV6-3
j_call: TRBJ1-2
d_call: NA
clone_size: few
cdr3_aa: CASIGANYGYTF
cdr3_nt: TGTGCCAGCATAGGGGCTAACTATGGCTACACCTTC

v_call: TRBV27
j_call: TRBJ1-5
d_call: NA
clone_size: NA
cdr3_aa: CASSLGQGRNQPQHF
cdr3_nt: TGTGCCAGCAGTTTAGGGCAAGGGCGCAATCAGCCCCAGCATTTT

v_call: TRBV29-1
j_call: TRBJ2-7
d_call: TRBD1
clone_size: medium-sized
cdr3_aa: CSALGQGPYEQYF
cdr3_nt: TGCAGCGCCCTAGGACAGGGACCCTACGAGCAGTACTTC